This section outlines one T cell receptor (beta chain) sequence together with its context. The record originates from a study of ipilimumab plus nivolumab after autologous stem cell transplantation. Patients got ipilimumab 1 mg/kg beginning 14 to 28 days post-transplant. Profiling relied on immunoSEQ multiplex PCR, and the TCRdb table lists in-frame clones only, not all of them. The table records 20,000 to 30,000 clones, 86% of them present only once. The ends lost 0 bases at V and 0 bases at J; junction bases unmatched: 9. Germline V CDR1 and CDR2: SGHNT, YYREEE (reference sequence). The CDR3 length is 19 residues.

The sample consisted of PBMCs, taken in a trial of ipilimumab plus nivolumab as post-transplant consolidation. The V and J genes are TRBV5-4 and TRBJ2-1, with 10 nucleotides matching TRBD2. The TCR sequence derives from a male donor with diffuse large B-cell lymphoma. The CDR3 coding sequence is TGTGCCAGCAGCTTGGACAGCGGGGGGGACTTCGGCTCCTACAATGAGCAGTTCTTC. Amino acids: CASSLDSGGDFGSYNEQFF.